Listed here are 21 T cell receptor beta chains from one sample, sequenced in a study of regulatory T cells in long-lasting Graves disease. CDR3-region Arm-PCR and iRepertoire HTBI primers produced the TCR beta libraries. TCRdb analysed the multiplex PCR reads with MiXCR anew, one entry per CDR3 protein. This table holds a few hundred thousand distinct CDR3 sequences, about 13% found once. Time point meaning: newly diagnosed GD, antithyroid drugs for less than 3 months. The TCR library was made from RNA that had been extracted from PBMCs in TRIzol. The same sample was also used in a study of T cells in Graves' hyperthyroidism and ophthalmopathy.

The material was peripheral blood mononuclear cells (PBMCs), obtained at new diagnosis, from a patient treated with antithyroid drugs. Receptors were obtained from a man aged 25-45 years with Graves disease.

This clonotype was detected ten times or more. The chain uses TRBV20-1 and TRBJ2-7; D may be TRBD2 (6 bases). The CDR3 is 14 residues long. V dropped 5 bases and J dropped 0 bases, with 14 bases sitting between them. Germline V gene sequence: CDR1 DFQATT, CDR2 SNEGSKA (reference sequence). CDR3 residues: CSAPSRGNSYEQYF. CDR3 DNA sequence: TGCAGTGCTCCTAGCCGGGGGAACTCCTACGAGCAGTACTTC.

This clonotype has ten or more counts. The J gene is TRBJ1-1, the V gene TRBV7-2; possible D gene TRBD1, 6 bases. This CDR3 is 13 amino acids long. V dropped 1 base and J dropped 7 bases, with 10 bases sitting between them. Germline values: CDR1 SGHTA, CDR2 FQGNSA. CDR3 nucleotides: TGTGCCAGCAGCTTAGACAGGGCGCATGAAGCTTTCTTT. This sequence encodes CASSLDRAHEAFF.

In this sample, this clonotype turned up many times. As DNA, the CDR3 is TGTGCCAGCAGTTTAAACTCCCGACAGCGATTATCCTACGAGCAGTACTTC. The encoded protein is CASSLNSRQRLSYEQYF. The chain combines TRBV12-3 or TRBV12-4 with TRBJ2-7, with D possibly matching TRBD1 (5 bases). Trimming removed 2 bases from V and 1 base from J, with 18 bases in between. The CDR3 has 17 residues.

The chain carries TRBV27 and TRBJ2-7; possible D gene TRBD2, 5 bases. Between the trimmed V and J ends, which lost 5 bases and 11 bases, there was a span of 22 bases. The CDR3 runs 14 residues. The germline V gene has CDR1 MNHEY and CDR2 SMNVEV (reference sequence). The CDR3 loop is CASSPRIEPGSEYF. The CDR3 DNA follows: TGTGCCAGCAGTCCCAGGATCGAACCGGGATCCGAGTACTTC.

This clonotype has ten or more counts. The chain uses TRBV7-9 and TRBJ2-7; D tentatively fits TRBD1 or TRBD2 (7 bases each). This CDR3 comprises 15 residues. Trimming pared 3 bases from V and 2 bases from J, leaving 14 bases between. Germline loops: CDR1 SEHNR, CDR2 FQNEAQ (reference sequence). As DNA, the CDR3 is TGTGCCAGCAGCTTCCAGGGGGGGGAAACCTACGAGCAGTACTTC. It encodes CASSFQGGETYEQYF. The whole variable domain, remainder taken from reference TRBV7-9 and TRBJ2-7, is DTGVSQNPRHKITKRGQNVTFRCDPISEHNRLYWYRQTLGQGPEFLTYFQNEAQLEKSRLLSDRFSAERPKGSFSTLEIQRTEQGDSAMYLCASSFQGGETYEQYFGPGTRLTVT.

This clonotype was seen many times. The chain joins TRBV5-1 to TRBJ1-2, with 9 positions matching TRBD1. Germline V gene data show CDR1 as SGHRS and CDR2 as YFSETQ. This CDR3 spans 15 amino acids. V shed 4 bases, J shed 4 bases, and the junction held 8 bases outside the gene matches. The CDR3 coding sequence is TGCGCCAGCAGCAACGGACAGGGGAGAATCTATGGCTACACCTTC. Its protein is CASSNGQGRIYGYTF.

This clonotype has at least ten counts. Written as DNA, the CDR3 is TGTGCCAGCAGACTCAGGGACTTGGGGGGCTACACCTTC. Translated: CASRLRDLGGYTF. The J gene is TRBJ1-2, the V gene TRBV27, with a weak D call TRBD1 (5 bases). V was cut by 6 bases and J by 8 bases, with 16 bases left in between. Per the germline V gene, CDR1 is MNHEY and CDR2 is SMNVEV (reference sequence). This CDR3 is 13 amino acids long.

This chain links TRBV28 with TRBJ2-7, with 9 bases identical to TRBD1. CDR1 and CDR2 from the germline V gene are MDHEN and SYDVKM. The trim removed 8 bases at V and 0 bases at J, leaving 5 bases unmatched. The length of the CDR3 is 14 residues. The CDR3 nucleotides are TGTGCCAGCCGCGGGACAGGGAACTCCTACGAGCAGTACTTC. It is translated as CASRGTGNSYEQYF.

To note about this clonotype: A far larger clone is one nucleotide away, so this likely arose from a read error. The gene calls are TRBV29-1 and TRBJ2-1, with D maybe TRBD2 (6 bases). The DNA end favors TRBJ2-5, so the J call may be wrong. Germline V gives CDR1 SQVTM, CDR2 ANQGSEA. The CDR3 length is 13 residues. CDR3 nucleotides: TGCAGCGGGGAGCGGGCCCCTGAAGAGACCCAGTACTTC. Translation gives CSGERAPEETQYF.

This clonotype was counted ten times or more. The chain combines TRBV29-1 with TRBJ2-2; 9 bases are shared with TRBD1. V lost 1 base to trimming and J lost 6 bases; unmatched junction nucleotides: 9. CDR3 size: 16 residues. Germline V gene lookup returns CDR1 SQVTM and CDR2 ANQGSEA. DNA for the CDR3: TGCAGCGTTGAAGGGCACGGGACAGGGACTCCCGGGGAGCTGTTTTTT. This translates into CSVEGHGTGTPGELFF.

This clonotype has a count of ten or more. The chain couples TRBV2 to TRBJ2-3; the D gene is possibly TRBD2 (5 bases). The V end was cut by 6 bases, the J end by 5 bases, with 12 bases between. The CDR3 consists of 13 residues. Germline lookup yields CDR1 SNHLY and CDR2 FYNNEI. CDR3 DNA: TGTGCCAGCAGCGAGGGCGAGGAAGATACGCAGTATTTT. It is translated as CASSEGEEDTQYF.

This clonotype was seen ten or more times. The rearrangement joins TRBV27 to TRBJ2-7; D gene uncertain. From germline, CDR1 is MNHEY and CDR2 SMNVEV (reference sequence). Trimming took off 8 bases at V and 0 bases at J, with 14 bases between the two ends. The CDR3 runs to 14 residues. The CDR3 protein is CASQIGWGSYEQYF. The CDR3 DNA is TGTGCCAGCCAAATCGGCTGGGGCTCCTACGAGCAGTACTTC.

This chain links TRBV11-2 with TRBJ2-6; 12 bases match TRBD2. The V gene's germline CDR1 is SGHAT and CDR2 FQNNGV. The length of the CDR3 is 21 residues. J gave up 0 bases and V 5 bases, and 14 bases lay outside the gene matches. CDR3 coding DNA: TGTGCCAGCAGCCCAGGGTGGTGGGGACTAGCGGGCCGCTCTGGGGCCAACGTCCTGACTTTC. Residues: CASSPGWWGLAGRSGANVLTF.

Regarding this clonotype: One end of the junction fails to match germline, which may point to a read error. The chain couples TRBV13 to TRBJ2-3, with D uncertain. CDR3 length equals 13 residues. Germline CDR1 PRHDT, CDR2 FYEKMQ (reference sequence). DNA of the CDR3: TGTGCCAGCAGCCACCAAAGCACAGATACGCGGTATTTT. It is translated as CASSHQSTDTRYF.

To note about this clonotype: The germline gene is not matched at one end of the junction; a read error may be the cause. The chain carries TRBV6-1 and TRBJ2-4; TRBD1 matches at 7 bases. The CDR3 runs to 15 residues. Germline V gene sequence: CDR1 MNHNS, CDR2 SASEGT. The CDR3 loop reads CASREGRDRHNIQYF. The CDR3 bases are TGTGCCAGCAGAGAAGGCCGGGACAGACATAACATTCAGTACTTC.

The V and J genes are TRBV27 and TRBJ1-2; tentatively, D is TRBD1 (6 bases). The CDR3 spans 13 residues. CDR1 MNHEY and CDR2 SMNVEV come from the germline V gene (reference sequence). The V and J ends lost 3 bases and 8 bases respectively, with 13 bases between them. In DNA form, the CDR3 reads TGTGCCAGCAGTTTCATCTCAGGGGAGGGCTACACCTTC. Protein product: CASSFISGEGYTF.

This clonotype was counted many times. The CDR3 DNA reads TGTGCCAGCAGCCAGATATGGGAACGATACAATGAGCAGTTCTTC. As protein: CASSQIWERYNEQFF. The chain recombines TRBV3-1 with TRBJ2-1; D is ambiguous. V lost 3 bases to trimming and J lost 4 bases, with 13 bases between them. There are 15 residues in the CDR3. CDR1 is LGHDT and CDR2 is YNNKEL in the germline V gene (reference sequence).

As to this clonotype: This likely stems from a read error, as it lies one base from a far larger clone. The V gene is TRBV6-1, the J gene TRBJ2-7, with TRBD2 matching over 11 bases. CDR3 length: 14 amino acids. Trimming cost V 6 bases and J 3 bases; bases outside gene matches: 4. Germline V gene sequence: CDR1 MNHNS, CDR2 SASEGT. The CDR3 nucleotides read TGTGCCAGCAGAGAGACTAGCGGGGTCTACGAGCAGTACTTC. Encoded protein: CASRETSGVYEQYF.

In this sample, this clonotype turned up many times. V gene TRBV12-3 or TRBV12-4 combines with J gene TRBJ2-7; TRBD2 matches at 8 bases. This CDR3 spans 15 amino acids. With 5 bases clipped from V and 5 bases from J, the junction kept 11 bases outside the gene matches. The CDR3 DNA reads TGTGCCAGCAGTGTCAGCGGGAGTGGCTCAGACGAGCAGTACTTC. This translates into CASSVSGSGSDEQYF.

A note on this clonotype: This may stem from a read error, because a much larger clone lies one nucleotide away. The chain joins TRBV28 to TRBJ1-3, with D possibly being TRBD1 (5 bases). Germline V gene data show CDR1 as MDHEN and CDR2 as SYDVKM. CDR3 size: 15 residues. Trimming left V 3 bases short and J 8 bases short, with 17 bases between. The CDR3 DNA reads as TGTGCCAGCAGTTTTCTCCCGTGGGGGGGGGACACCATATATTTT. It is translated as CASSFLPWGGDTIYF. The full variable domain, rest sourced from reference TRBV28 and TRBJ1-3, is DVKVTQSSRYLVKRTGEKVFLECVQDMDHENMFWYRQDPGLGLRLIYFSYDVKMKEKGDIPEGYSVSREKKERFSLILESASTNQTSMYLCASSFLPWGGDTIYFGEGSWLTVV.

This clonotype was recorded at least ten times. The V call is TRBV2, the J call TRBJ2-1, with D perhaps assigned TRBD1 or TRBD2 (5 bases each). CDR1 is SNHLY, CDR2 FYNNEI, per germline. The V and J ends lost 4 bases and 6 bases respectively, with 19 bases between them. The CDR3 runs 16 residues. CDR3 protein: CASSGGSSTTSNEQFF. The CDR3 DNA is TGTGCCAGCAGTGGGGGGTCTAGTACGACTTCCAATGAGCAGTTCTTC.